The 10 T cell receptor beta chains in this list originate from one sample, sequenced in a study of blood T cell repertoires in COVID-19. The method was immunoSEQ multiplex PCR; TCRdb's version includes in-frame clones alone and lacks a portion of them. The data contain 300,000 to 450,000 clones, more than 70% of them singletons. Sequencing input: PBMCs or T cells enriched from blood (not recorded which). The receptor source for this set is a young woman who had recovered from COVID-19.

The chain couples TRBV30 to TRBJ1-3; no firm D call. This CDR3 is built from 14 residues. V lost 5 bases to trimming and J lost 0 bases, with 11 bases between them. Per the germline V gene, CDR1 is GTSNPN and CDR2 is SVGIG (reference sequence). In nucleotides, the CDR3 is TGTGCCTGGGCGAGAGGAGGCTCTGGAAACACCATATATTTT. Translation gives CAWARGGSGNTIYF.

The V gene is TRBV3-1 (or the pseudogene TRBV3-2), the J gene TRBJ2-7; 9 bases align to TRBD1. The V and J ends lost 3 bases and 6 bases, in that order; junction bases with no gene match: 6. The CDR3 runs 14 residues. Germline V CDR1 and CDR2: LGHDT, YNNKEL (reference sequence). The CDR3 reads CASSQNTGGPEQYF. In DNA, the CDR3 is TGTGCCAGCAGCCAGAATACAGGGGGCCCCGAGCAGTACTTC.

V and J are TRBV9 and TRBJ1-3; 8 bases are a match to TRBD1. Germline V gene lookup returns CDR1 SGDLS and CDR2 YYNGEE. Unmatched junction bases numbered 8, after V lost 0 bases and J lost 0 bases. This CDR3 comprises 18 residues. This CDR3 is CASSVASGQALSGNTIYF. CDR3 bases: TGTGCCAGCAGCGTAGCCTCGGGACAGGCCCTCTCTGGAAACACCATATATTTT.

In its sample, this clone was seen once. V is TRBV5-6 and J is TRBJ2-6, with 8 bases fitting TRBD2. This CDR3 spans 17 amino acids. Germline V gives CDR1 SGHDT, CDR2 YYEEEE. V lost 4 bases to trimming and J lost 1 base; unmatched junction nucleotides: 7. The CDR3 loop is CASSPGGRSSGANVLTF. In nucleotides, the CDR3 is TGTGCCAGCAGCCCGGGGGGGCGATCTTCTGGGGCCAACGTCCTGACTTTC.

The chain uses TRBV3-1 (or the pseudogene TRBV3-2) and TRBJ1-4; 8 nucleotides align to TRBD1. The CDR3 consists of 19 residues. With 0 bases clipped from V and 8 bases from J, the junction kept 17 bases outside the gene matches. The germline V gene has CDR1 LGHDT and CDR2 YNNKEL (reference sequence). CDR3 DNA: TGTGCCAGCAGCCAAGATTCTGGCAGGGGGCGCACACGAAGGGAAAAACTGTTTTTT. This translates into CASSQDSGRGRTRREKLFF.

A word on this clone: At one end the junction does not follow the germline gene, possibly because of a read error. The genes are TRBV9 and TRBJ1-5; possible D gene TRBD1, 6 bases. The CDR3 has 15 amino acids. CDR1 is SGDLS and CDR2 is YYNGEE in the germline V gene. The CDR3 nucleotides are TGTGCCCGCAGCGCGGGGGGGGGCGGCAATCAGCCCCAGCATTTT. Translated, it gives CARSAGGGGNQPQHF.

This clone was detected only a few times. This sequence joins TRBV7-8 and TRBJ1-5; 9 bases align to TRBD1. The germline V gene encodes CDR1 SGHVS and CDR2 FQNEAQ. Losses at the gene ends were 5 bases for V and 5 bases for J; bases not matched to a gene: 1. This CDR3 spans 13 amino acids. The CDR3 bases are TGTGCCAGCAGCCGACAGGGGGATCAGCCCCAGCATTTT. This encodes CASSRQGDQPQHF.

The chain employs TRBV29-1 and TRBJ2-3, with D unclear. Trimming took off 5 bases at V and 4 bases at J, with 7 bases between the two ends. This CDR3 region has 11 residues. The germline V gene encodes CDR1 SQVTM and CDR2 ANQGSEA. The CDR3 region is CSVRAPDTQYF. CDR3 DNA sequence: TGCAGCGTTCGAGCCCCAGATACGCAGTATTTT.

This sequence joins TRBV15 and TRBJ2-3, with 7 bases lining up with TRBD2. Germline trimming cut 2 bases from V and 1 base from J; bases unmatched to any gene: 12. Germline V gives CDR1 LNHNV, CDR2 YYDKDF (reference sequence). CDR3 length equals 18 residues. The CDR3 here is CATSRSFTGGPGTDTQYF. CDR3 DNA sequence: TGTGCCACCAGCAGATCCTTCACGGGGGGTCCGGGCACAGATACGCAGTATTTT.

This chain links TRBV24-1 with TRBJ2-1; D unclear. CDR1 and CDR2 from the germline V gene are KGHDR and SFDVKD. Trimming left V 8 bases short and J 9 bases short, with 13 bases between. The CDR3 length is 12 residues. CDR3: CATTSLVGEQFF. In DNA form, the CDR3 reads TGTGCCACCACATCGCTGGTCGGTGAGCAGTTCTTC.